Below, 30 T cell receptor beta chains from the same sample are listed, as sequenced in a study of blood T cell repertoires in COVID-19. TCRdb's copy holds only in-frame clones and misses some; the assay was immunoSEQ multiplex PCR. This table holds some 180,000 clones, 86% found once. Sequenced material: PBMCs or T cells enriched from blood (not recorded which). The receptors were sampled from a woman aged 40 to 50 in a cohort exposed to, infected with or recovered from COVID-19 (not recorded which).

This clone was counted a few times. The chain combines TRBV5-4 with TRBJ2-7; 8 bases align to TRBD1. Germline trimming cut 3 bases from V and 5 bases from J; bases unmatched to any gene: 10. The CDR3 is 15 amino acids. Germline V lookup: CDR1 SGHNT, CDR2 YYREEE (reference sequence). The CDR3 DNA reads TGTGCCAGCAGCTCAACCGGACAGGGTACCAACGAGCAGTACTTC. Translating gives CASSSTGQGTNEQYF.

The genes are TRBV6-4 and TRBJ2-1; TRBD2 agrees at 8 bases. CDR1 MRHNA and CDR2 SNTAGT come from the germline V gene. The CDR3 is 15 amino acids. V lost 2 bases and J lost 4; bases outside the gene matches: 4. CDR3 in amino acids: CASSDDSGGYNEQFF. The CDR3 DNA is TGTGCCAGCAGTGACGACAGCGGGGGATACAATGAGCAGTTCTTC.

The CDR3 is CASSTLFGTNEKLFF. The DNA for the CDR3 is TGTGCCAGCAGCACCCTATTCGGAACTAATGAAAAACTGTTTTTT. The chain is built from TRBV27 and TRBJ1-4; the D is unclear. Looked up from germline, CDR1 is MNHEY and CDR2 is SMNVEV (reference sequence). This CDR3 has 15 amino acids. Trimming shortened V by 6 bases and J by 1 base, and 12 bases separated the two germline ends.

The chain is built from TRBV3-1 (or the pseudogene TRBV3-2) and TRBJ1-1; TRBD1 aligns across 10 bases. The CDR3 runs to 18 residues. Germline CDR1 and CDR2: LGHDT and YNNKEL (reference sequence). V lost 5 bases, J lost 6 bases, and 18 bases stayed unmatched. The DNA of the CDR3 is TGTGCCAGCAGCAGAGATCCGGGACAGGGGATTGGCTGGCCTGAAGCTTTCTTT. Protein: CASSRDPGQGIGWPEAFF.

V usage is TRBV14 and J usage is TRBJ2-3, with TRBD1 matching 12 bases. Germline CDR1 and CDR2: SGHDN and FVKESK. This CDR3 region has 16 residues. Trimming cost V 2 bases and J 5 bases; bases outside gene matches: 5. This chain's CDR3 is CASSQWGQGARDTQYF. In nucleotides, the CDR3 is TGTGCCAGCAGCCAATGGGGACAGGGGGCAAGAGATACGCAGTATTTT.

CDR3 nucleotides: TGCGCCAGCAGTGACCCCGGACAGGGAGGGACTGAAGCTTTCTTT. This gives the protein CASSDPGQGGTEAFF. The chain combines TRBV10-2 with TRBJ1-1; 8 bases match TRBD1. This CDR3 comprises 15 residues. With V trimmed by 3 bases and J by 5 bases, 8 bases remained unmatched. The germline V gene encodes CDR1 WSHSY and CDR2 SAAADI.

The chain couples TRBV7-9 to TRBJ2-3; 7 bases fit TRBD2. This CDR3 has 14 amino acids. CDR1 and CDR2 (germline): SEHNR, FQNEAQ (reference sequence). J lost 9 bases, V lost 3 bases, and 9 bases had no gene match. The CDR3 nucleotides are TGTGCCAGCAGCTTCAGCGGGGATGGGAGGACGCAGTATTTT. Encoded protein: CASSFSGDGRTQYF.

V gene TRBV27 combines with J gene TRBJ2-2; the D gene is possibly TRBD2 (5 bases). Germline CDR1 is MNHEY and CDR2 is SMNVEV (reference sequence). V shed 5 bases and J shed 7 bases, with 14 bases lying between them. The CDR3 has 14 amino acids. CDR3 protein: CASSRLASGGELFF. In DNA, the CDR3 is TGTGCCAGCAGTAGATTAGCGTCGGGCGGGGAGCTGTTTTTT.

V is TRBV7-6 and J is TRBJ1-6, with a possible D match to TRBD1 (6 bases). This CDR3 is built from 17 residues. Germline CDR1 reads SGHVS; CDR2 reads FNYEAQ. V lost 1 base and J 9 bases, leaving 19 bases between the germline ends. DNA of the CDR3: TGTGCCAGCAGCTTAGGGATCCAGGGCGAAGGGGGTTCACCCCTCCACTTT. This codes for CASSLGIQGEGGSPLHF.

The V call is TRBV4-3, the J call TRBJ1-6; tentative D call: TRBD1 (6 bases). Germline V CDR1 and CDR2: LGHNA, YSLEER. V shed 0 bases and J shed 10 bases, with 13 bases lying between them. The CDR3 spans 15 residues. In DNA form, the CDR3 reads TGCGCCAGCAGCCAAGATCTGGGGGGGCGATCACCCCTCCACTTT. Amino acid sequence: CASSQDLGGRSPLHF.

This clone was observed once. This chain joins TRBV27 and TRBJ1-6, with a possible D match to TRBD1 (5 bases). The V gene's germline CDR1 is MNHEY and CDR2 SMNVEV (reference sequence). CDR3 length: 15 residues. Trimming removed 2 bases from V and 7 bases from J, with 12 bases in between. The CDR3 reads CASSLGRALNSPLHF. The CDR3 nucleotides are TGTGCCAGCAGTTTAGGCAGGGCATTGAATTCACCCCTCCACTTT.

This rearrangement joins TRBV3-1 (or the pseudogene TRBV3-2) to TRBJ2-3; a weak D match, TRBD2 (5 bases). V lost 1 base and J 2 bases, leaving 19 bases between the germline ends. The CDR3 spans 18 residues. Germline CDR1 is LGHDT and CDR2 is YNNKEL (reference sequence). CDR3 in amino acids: CASSQAALQRRYTDTQYF. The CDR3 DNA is TGTGCCAGCAGCCAAGCCGCCCTCCAGCGGAGGTACACAGATACGCAGTATTTT.

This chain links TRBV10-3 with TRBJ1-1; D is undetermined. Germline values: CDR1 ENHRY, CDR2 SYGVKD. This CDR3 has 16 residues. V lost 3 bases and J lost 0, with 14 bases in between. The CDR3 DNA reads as TGTGCCATCAGTGACTTATATAGTGATGTGAACACTGAAGCTTTCTTT. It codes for CAISDLYSDVNTEAFF.

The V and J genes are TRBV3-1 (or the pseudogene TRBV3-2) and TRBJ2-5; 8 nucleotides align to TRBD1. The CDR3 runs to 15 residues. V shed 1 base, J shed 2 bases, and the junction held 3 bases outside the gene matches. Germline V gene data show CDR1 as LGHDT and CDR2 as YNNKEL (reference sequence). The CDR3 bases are TGTGCCAGCAGCCAAGCCAGGACAGGGCAAGAGACCCAGTACTTC. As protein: CASSQARTGQETQYF.

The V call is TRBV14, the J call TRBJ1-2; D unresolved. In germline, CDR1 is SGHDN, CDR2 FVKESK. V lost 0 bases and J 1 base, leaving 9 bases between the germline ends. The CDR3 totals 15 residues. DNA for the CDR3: TGTGCCAGCAGCCAAGATTGGGCCGGTAACTATGGCTACACCTTC. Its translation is CASSQDWAGNYGYTF.

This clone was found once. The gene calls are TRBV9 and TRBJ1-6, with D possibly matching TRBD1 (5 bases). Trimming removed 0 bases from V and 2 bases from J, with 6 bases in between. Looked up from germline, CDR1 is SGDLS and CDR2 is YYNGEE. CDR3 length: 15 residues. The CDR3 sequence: CASSVEGTYNSPLHF. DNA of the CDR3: TGTGCCAGCAGCGTAGAGGGGACCTATAATTCACCCCTCCACTTT.

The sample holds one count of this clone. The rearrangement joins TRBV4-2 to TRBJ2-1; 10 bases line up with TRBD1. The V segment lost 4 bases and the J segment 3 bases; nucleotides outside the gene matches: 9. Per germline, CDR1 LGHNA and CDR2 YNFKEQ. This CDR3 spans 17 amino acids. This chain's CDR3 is CASSPRPGQGIYNEQFF. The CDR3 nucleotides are TGTGCCAGCAGCCCTCGACCGGGACAGGGGATCTACAATGAGCAGTTCTTC.

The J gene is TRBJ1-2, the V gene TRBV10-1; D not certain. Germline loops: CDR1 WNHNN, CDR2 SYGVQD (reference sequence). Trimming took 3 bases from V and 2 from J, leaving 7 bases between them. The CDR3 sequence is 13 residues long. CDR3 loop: CASSDTGNYGYTF. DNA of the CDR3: TGCGCCAGCAGTGACACGGGGAACTATGGCTACACCTTC.

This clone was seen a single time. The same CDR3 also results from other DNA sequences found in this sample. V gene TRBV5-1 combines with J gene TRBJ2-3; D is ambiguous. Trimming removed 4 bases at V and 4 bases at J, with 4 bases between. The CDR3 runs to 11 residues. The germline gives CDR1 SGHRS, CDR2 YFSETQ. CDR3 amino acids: CASSLADTQYF. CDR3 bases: TGCGCCAGCAGCCTAGCAGATACGCAGTATTTT. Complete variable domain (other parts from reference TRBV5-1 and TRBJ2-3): KAGVTQTPRYLIKTRGQQVTLSCSPISGHRSVSWYQQTPGQGLQFLFEYFSETQRNKGNFPGRFSGRQFSNSRSEMNVSTLELGDSALYLCASSLADTQYFGPGTRLTVL.

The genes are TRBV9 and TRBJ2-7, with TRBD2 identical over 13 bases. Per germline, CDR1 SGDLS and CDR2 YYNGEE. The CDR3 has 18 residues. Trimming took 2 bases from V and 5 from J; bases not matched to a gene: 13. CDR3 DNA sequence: TGTGCCAGCAGCGTCTCTTCCGGGACTAGCGGGATTGCCCACGAGCAGTACTTC. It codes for CASSVSSGTSGIAHEQYF.

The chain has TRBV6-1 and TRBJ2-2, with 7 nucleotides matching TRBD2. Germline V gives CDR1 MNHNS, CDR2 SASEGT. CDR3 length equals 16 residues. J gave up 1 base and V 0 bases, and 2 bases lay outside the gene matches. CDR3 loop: CASSEATGGNTGELFF. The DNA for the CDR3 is TGTGCCAGCAGTGAAGCCACGGGGGGGAACACCGGGGAGCTGTTTTTT.

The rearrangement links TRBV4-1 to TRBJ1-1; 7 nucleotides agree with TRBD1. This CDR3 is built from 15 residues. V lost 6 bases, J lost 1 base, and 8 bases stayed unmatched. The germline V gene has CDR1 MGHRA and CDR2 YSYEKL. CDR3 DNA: TGCGCCAGCAGTAAATTTAACAGGGGGAACACTGAAGCTTTCTTT. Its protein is CASSKFNRGNTEAFF.

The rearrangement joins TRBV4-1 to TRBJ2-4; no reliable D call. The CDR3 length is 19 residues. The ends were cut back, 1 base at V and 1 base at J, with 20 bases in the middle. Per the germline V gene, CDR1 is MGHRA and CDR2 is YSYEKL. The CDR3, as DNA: TGCGCCAGCAGCCAAGCCCTGATCCTGGCTTCCGTGGCCAAAAACATTCAGTACTTC. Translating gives CASSQALILASVAKNIQYF.

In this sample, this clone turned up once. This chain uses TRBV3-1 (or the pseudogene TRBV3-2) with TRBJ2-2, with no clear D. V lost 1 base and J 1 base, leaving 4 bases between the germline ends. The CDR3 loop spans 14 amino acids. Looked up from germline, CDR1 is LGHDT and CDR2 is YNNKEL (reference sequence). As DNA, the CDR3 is TGTGCCAGCAGCCAAGGTCGGAACACCGGGGAGCTGTTTTTT. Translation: CASSQGRNTGELFF.

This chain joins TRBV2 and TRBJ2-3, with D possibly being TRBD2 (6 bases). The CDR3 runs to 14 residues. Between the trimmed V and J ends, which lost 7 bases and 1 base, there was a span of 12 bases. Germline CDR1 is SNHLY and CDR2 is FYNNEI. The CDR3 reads CASTGRIGTDTQYF. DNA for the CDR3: TGTGCCAGCACCGGGAGAATCGGCACAGATACGCAGTATTTT.

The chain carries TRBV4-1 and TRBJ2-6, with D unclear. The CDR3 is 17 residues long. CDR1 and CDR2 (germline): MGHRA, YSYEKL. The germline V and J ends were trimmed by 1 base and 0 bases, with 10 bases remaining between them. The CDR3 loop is CASSQVGQPSGANVLTF. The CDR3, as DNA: TGCGCCAGCAGCCAAGTTGGGCAGCCCTCTGGGGCCAACGTCCTGACTTTC.

The CDR3: CATAQLRTDTQYF. CDR3 sequence (DNA): TGTGCCACCGCACAGCTACGCACAGATACGCAGTATTTT. This chain joins TRBV24-1 and TRBJ2-3; no definite D call. The germline CDR1 and CDR2 sequences are KGHDR and SFDVKD. CDR3 size: 13 residues. Trimming shortened V by 9 bases and J by 1 base, and 10 bases separated the two germline ends.

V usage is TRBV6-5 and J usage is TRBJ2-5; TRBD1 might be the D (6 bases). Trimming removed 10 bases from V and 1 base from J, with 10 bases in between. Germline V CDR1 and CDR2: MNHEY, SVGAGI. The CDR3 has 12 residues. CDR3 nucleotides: TGTGCCATCCGGGACACCCAAGAGACCCAGTACTTC. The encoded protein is CAIRDTQETQYF.

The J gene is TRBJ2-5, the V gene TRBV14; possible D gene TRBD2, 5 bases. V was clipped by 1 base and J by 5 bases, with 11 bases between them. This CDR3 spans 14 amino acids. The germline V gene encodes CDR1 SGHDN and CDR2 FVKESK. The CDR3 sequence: CASSQVTRGETQYF. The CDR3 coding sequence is TGTGCCAGCAGCCAAGTTACCCGGGGTGAGACCCAGTACTTC.

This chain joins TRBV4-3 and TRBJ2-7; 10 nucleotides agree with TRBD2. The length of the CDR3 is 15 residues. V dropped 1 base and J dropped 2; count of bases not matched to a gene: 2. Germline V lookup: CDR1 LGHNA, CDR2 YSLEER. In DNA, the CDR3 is TGCGCCAGCAGCCAAGGGACTAGCGGCCCCTACGAGCAGTACTTC. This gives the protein CASSQGTSGPYEQYF.